This T cell receptor (beta chain) was obtained from a study of T cell responses to AZD1222 COVID-19 vaccine. At the level of the study: Pooling covered second doses at about 4 or about 12 weeks.

A remark on this clone: The antigen remains undetermined.

The assay was immunoSEQ multiplex PCR, and TCRdb's table has in-frame clones only and misses some. This table has around 120,000 clones, more than 70% appearing once. General observations from the study: Across the whole spike, CD4 TCRs peaked at regions 160-218 and 743-854. Clonal diversity may have been underestimated, and the donors were mostly white British, with more females than males.

This CDR3 comprises 16 residues. The V and J ends lost 3 bases and 1 base, in that order; junction bases with no gene match: 5. CDR1 is KGHSH, CDR2 LQKENI, per germline. Sequencing was performed on peripheral blood, taken on day 0 of AZD1222 vaccination. The chain couples TRBV18 to TRBJ2-5; 10 nucleotides match TRBD1. The TCR originated in an adult in good health. Written as DNA, the CDR3 is TGTGCCAGCTCACCTTGGACAGGGGGAGGCCAAGAGACCCAGTACTTC. Translation: CASSPWTGGGQETQYF.